Following are 13 T cell receptor beta chains from one sample sequenced in a study of T cell repertoires in cytomegalovirus infection. TCRdb itself ran the reads through MiXCR, one entry per CDR3 protein. The sample yields roughly 220,000 distinct CDR3 sequences, about 38% seen once. The antigens these receptors bind are not known. Sequencing was performed on CD8+ T cells from cultured PBMCs, taken from culture after CMV antigen stimulation. These receptors came from a human donor in good health (CMV status not recorded). Some clones in this sample may be carry-over from other donors' samples.

In this sample, this clonotype turned up a few times. The chain combines TRBV4-2 with TRBJ2-1; 9 bases are shared with TRBD1. There are 13 residues in the CDR3. The ends lost 4 bases at V and 8 bases at J; junction bases unmatched: 3. Germline CDR1 and CDR2: LGHNA and YNFKEQ. The CDR3 coding sequence is TGTGCCAGCAGCCCCACAGGGGGCGATGAGCAGTTCTTC. The encoded protein is CASSPTGGDEQFF.

The chain couples TRBV27 to TRBJ1-5; TRBD1 might be the D (5 bases). The CDR3 spans 13 residues. Germline V gene data show CDR1 as MNHEY and CDR2 as SMNVEV (reference sequence). The V end lost 2 bases, the J end lost 7 bases, and 9 bases lay between the germline ends. CDR3 loop: CASSLGRAQPQHF. CDR3 in DNA: TGTGCCAGCAGTTTAGGCAGGGCCCAGCCCCAGCATTTT.

This clonotype was observed a single time. The junction and the germline gene differ at one end; a read error may be behind it. This rearrangement joins TRBV7-6 to TRBJ2-3, with TRBD2 matching over 10 bases. Germline V lookup: CDR1 SGHVS, CDR2 FNYEAQ. The CDR3 runs 17 residues. CDR3 nucleotides: TGTGACAGCAGATCCGGGACTAGCGTATACCTAACAGATACGCAGTATTTT. It is translated as CDSRSGTSVYLTDTQYF.

The genes are TRBV7-9 and TRBJ1-6, with a tentative D call TRBD1 (5 bases). Looked up from germline, CDR1 is SEHNR and CDR2 is FQNEAQ (reference sequence). The CDR3 is 15 amino acids. V lost 4 bases and J 2 bases, leaving 9 bases between the germline ends. The CDR3 DNA sequence: TGTGCCAGCAGCTGGGGCGATCCCTATAATTCACCCCTCCACTTT. It yields the protein CASSWGDPYNSPLHF.

This clonotype was counted a few times. The chain links TRBV7-3 to TRBJ2-6; the D call may be TRBD1 or TRBD2 (5 bases each). Germline V gene lookup returns CDR1 SGHTA and CDR2 FQGTGA. The CDR3 sequence is 18 residues long. Trimming pared 0 bases from V and 2 bases from J, leaving 14 bases between. CDR3 nucleotide sequence: TGTGCCAGCAGCTTAACGGCAGGGACCCCCACTGGGGCCAACGTCCTGACTTTC. Its translation: CASSLTAGTPTGANVLTF.

Details on this clonotype: Possible read error: a much larger clone is one base away. The chain is built from TRBV10-3 and TRBJ2-1; 7 nucleotides match TRBD2. Germline-derived CDR1 and CDR2 are ENHRY and SYGVKD. The CDR3 has 15 residues. Trimming removed 8 bases from V and 2 bases from J; junction bases left unmatched: 9. The CDR3 DNA follows: TGTGCCATCTTGGGGAGCGCGGGGGCCTACAATGAGCAGTTCTTC. It is translated as CAILGSAGAYNEQFF.

The DNA for the CDR3 is TGTGCCAGCAGTGCCCGGACGGATTATAATTCACCCCTCCACTTT. It yields the protein CASSARTDYNSPLHF. The chain has TRBV25-1 and TRBJ1-6; D call uncertain. The germline V and J ends were trimmed by 4 bases and 4 bases, with 11 bases remaining between them. The CDR3 totals 15 residues. Germline-derived CDR1 and CDR2 are MGHDK and SYGVNS.

The gene calls are TRBV7-9 and TRBJ2-2; the match to TRBD2 covers 10 bases. V lost 1 base and J lost 7; bases outside the gene matches: 0. The CDR3 runs to 14 residues. Germline V gene lookup returns CDR1 SEHNR and CDR2 FQNEAQ (reference sequence). This CDR3 is CASSLGTSGGELFF. CDR3 coding DNA: TGTGCCAGCAGCTTAGGGACTAGCGGCGGGGAGCTGTTTTTT.

The chain couples TRBV2 to TRBJ1-1, with D hard to call. The CDR3 consists of 14 residues. Germline assignment: CDR1 SNHLY and CDR2 FYNNEI. V lost 1 base and J lost 0, with 6 bases in between. CDR3 sequence reads: CASSEGRMNTEAFF. The DNA for the CDR3 is TGTGCCAGCAGTGAAGGAAGGATGAACACTGAAGCTTTCTTT.

This clonotype was counted ten times or more. The rearrangement joins TRBV28 to TRBJ1-4; D is possibly TRBD1 (5 bases). The CDR3 sequence is 14 residues long. Trimming removed 5 bases from V and 3 bases from J, with 10 bases in between. Germline lookup yields CDR1 MDHEN and CDR2 SYDVKM. This CDR3 reads CASSPRVSNEKLFF. The CDR3, as DNA: TGTGCCAGCAGTCCCAGGGTATCTAATGAAAAACTGTTTTTT.

This clonotype came up a few times. V gene TRBV27 combines with J gene TRBJ2-1, with TRBD2 identical over 7 bases. Trimming removed 8 bases from V and 8 bases from J; junction bases left unmatched: 21. The CDR3 is made up of 17 amino acids. Germline lookup yields CDR1 MNHEY and CDR2 SMNVEV (reference sequence). CDR3 coding DNA: TGTGCCAGCTTTACGTTCGGCAAACGCGGGAGCCGGGATGAGCAGTTCTTC. This codes for CASFTFGKRGSRDEQFF.

This clonotype appeared a few times. This chain joins TRBV7-2 and TRBJ1-1, with D perhaps matching TRBD1 (6 bases). CDR3 size: 14 residues. Germline assignment: CDR1 SGHTA and CDR2 FQGNSA. V lost 1 base and J lost 1, with 7 bases in between. The CDR3 protein is CASSLEDRNTEAFF. CDR3 in DNA: TGTGCCAGCAGCTTAGAGGACAGGAACACTGAAGCTTTCTTT.

Written as DNA, the CDR3 is TGTGCCAGCAGCCCACGACAGGGAAAATACAATGAGCAGTTCTTC. Translated: CASSPRQGKYNEQFF. The rearrangement uses TRBV7-8 and TRBJ2-1, with 7 bases identical to TRBD1. With 5 bases clipped from V and 4 bases from J, the junction kept 8 bases outside the gene matches. Germline V gives CDR1 SGHVS, CDR2 FQNEAQ. The CDR3 has 15 amino acids.